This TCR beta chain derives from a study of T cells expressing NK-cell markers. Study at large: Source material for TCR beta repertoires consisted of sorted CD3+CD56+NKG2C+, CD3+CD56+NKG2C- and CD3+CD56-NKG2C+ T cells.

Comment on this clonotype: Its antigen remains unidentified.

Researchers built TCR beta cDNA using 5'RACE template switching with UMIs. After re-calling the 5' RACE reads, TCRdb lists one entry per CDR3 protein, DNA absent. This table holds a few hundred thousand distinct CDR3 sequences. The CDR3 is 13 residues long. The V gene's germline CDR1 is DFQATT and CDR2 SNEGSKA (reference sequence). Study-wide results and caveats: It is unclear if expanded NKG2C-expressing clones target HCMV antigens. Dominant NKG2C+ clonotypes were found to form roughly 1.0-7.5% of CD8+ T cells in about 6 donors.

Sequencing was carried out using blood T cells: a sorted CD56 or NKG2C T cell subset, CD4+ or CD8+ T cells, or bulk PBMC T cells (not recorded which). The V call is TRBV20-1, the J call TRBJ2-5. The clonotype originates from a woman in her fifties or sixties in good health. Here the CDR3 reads CSAPVGMRETQYF.